The clone carrying this T cell receptor beta chain has a single count. Antigen specificity is unknown. The record originates from a study of cytomegalovirus exposure and HLA in healthy donors. Study conclusions and caveats: Later findings reportedly placed an Asian-associated ancestry cluster below the approximately 630-donor mean for N-insertions. Sequencing probably produced one cluster of sequence variants that were highly shared.

Researchers ran the PCR with 60 Vbeta and 13 Jbeta primers. Generated by immunoSEQ multiplex PCR, the TCRdb table keeps only in-frame clones and is missing some. Among about 160,000 clones, roughly 71% were seen once, and the ten largest hold 3%. After removal of 4 bases from V and 4 bases from J, the junction contained 9 bases not matched to a gene. CDR3 size: 16 residues. Germline lookup yields CDR1 MNHEY and CDR2 SVGAGI. The sequencing sample was made of PBMCs. The TCR originated in a woman between 50 and 59 years old in good health and CMV-seropositive. The rearrangement links TRBV6-5 to TRBJ1-5; TRBD1 matches 8 bases. CDR3 bases: TGTGCCAGCAGTTCCTTTTTACAGGGGGGGAATCAGCCCCAGCATTTT. Amino acid sequence: CASSSFLQGGNQPQHF.